This T cell receptor beta chain was found in a study of shared clonotypes between healthy human individuals. Germline CDR1 reads MDHEN; CDR2 reads SYDVKM. CDR3 length: 16 residues. With V trimmed by 4 bases and J by 2 bases, 7 bases remained unmatched. The study separated CD4+ cells into CD45RA+ naive and CD45RA-negative memory subsets. Several immunoSEQ 96-well plates shared each subset's DNA, each plate a replicate. The method was immunoSEQ multiplex PCR; TCRdb's version includes in-frame clones alone and lacks a portion of them. The profile shows a few million clones, about 92% of them singletons. This receptor was identified in a man younger than 35 in good health. The sequencing input was naive CD4+ T cells sorted from blood. Subset described: CD45RA+ positively selected. This rearrangement joins TRBV28 to TRBJ1-2; 10 positions match TRBD1. Here the CDR3 reads CASSSIDRGPNYGYTF. In nucleotides, the CDR3 is TGTGCCAGCAGTTCCATAGACAGGGGGCCAAACTATGGCTACACCTTC.